This T cell receptor (beta chain) was recovered during a study of T cell responses to AZD1222 COVID-19 vaccine. Turning to the study itself: Doses given second, at about 4 or about 12 weeks, were pooled.

TCRdb's table, derived via immunoSEQ multiplex PCR, lists solely in-frame clones and lacks some. The table lists 150,000 or so clones, 80% to 95% of them singletons, with about 2.5% in the top ten. In the case of this clone: Its antigen is unidentified.

Study-wide results and caveats: White British people made up most donors, females outnumbered males, and clonal diversity was possibly underestimated. Repertoires were obtained only post-peak T cell response.

The CDR3 sequence is 15 residues long. CDR1 MNHEY and CDR2 SMNVEV come from the germline V gene (reference sequence). V lost 5 bases to trimming and J lost 0 bases, with 13 bases between them. V usage is TRBV27 and J usage is TRBJ2-5, with D perhaps matching TRBD2 (5 bases). Here the sequenced sample was peripheral blood, taken on day 0 of AZD1222 vaccination. The TCR was taken from an adult in good health. The CDR3 DNA sequence: TGTGCCAGCAGTGTCATAGGAGGATACCAAGAGACCCAGTACTTC. Amino acids: CASSVIGGYQETQYF.